This T cell receptor beta chain was recorded in a study of blood T cell repertoires in COVID-19. Trimming at V came to 1 base and at J to 4 bases, leaving 4 bases not matched to a gene. The germline V gene has CDR1 SGHTS and CDR2 YDEGEE. The CDR3 is made up of 14 amino acids. The assay was immunoSEQ multiplex PCR, and TCRdb's table has in-frame clones only and misses some. The sample holds over 150,000 clones, around 80% seen once. The sample comprised peripheral blood. The rearrangement joins TRBV5-8 to TRBJ1-1; 7 bases line up with TRBD1. The clonotype comes from a woman older than 75 with active or convalescent COVID-19. CDR3 protein: CASSLLTGLTEAFF. CDR3 in DNA: TGTGCCAGCAGCTTGTTGACAGGGCTCACTGAAGCTTTCTTT.